These T cell receptor beta chains were read from a single sample in a study of glioma-infiltrating T cells after dendritic cell vaccination. Some clones are missing from TCRdb's copy, which holds only in-frame ones; the method was immunoSEQ multiplex PCR. Among 100,000 to 120,000 clones listed, 85% to 90% were seen once. The sequences come from blood, collected after dendritic cell vaccination. The source of these receptors is a human donor with glioblastoma. Each CDR3 is given with its conserved first and last residue. A D gene is named only where the DNA matches it firmly. Only part of the rows carry a size: once, few, many, or a class if the clone is expanded.

D,size,V,J,CDR3,DNA
-,-,TRBV29-1,TRBJ2-5,CSVLTSGETQYF,TGCAGCGTGCTGACGAGCGGGGAGACCCAGTACTTC
TRBD2,-,TRBV30,TRBJ2-3,CAFMPSGGDLDTQYF,TGTGCCTTTATGCCTAGCGGGGGGGATCTAGATACGCAGTATTTT
-,-,TRBV5-6,TRBJ2-7,CASSSWEGGNYEQYF,TGTGCCAGCAGCTCCTGGGAGGGGGGCAACTACGAGCAGTACTTC
TRBD2,few,TRBV2,TRBJ2-1,CASSMTSGNGYEQFF,TGTGCCAGCAGTATGACTAGCGGGAATGGTTATGAGCAGTTCTTC
-,-,TRBV7-6,TRBJ2-1,CASSTGGYNEQFF,TGTGCCAGCAGCACCGGGGGCTACAATGAGCAGTTCTTC
-,once,TRBV28,TRBJ1-2,CASSSGGGYTF,TGTGCCAGCAGCTCTGGCGGCGGCTACACCTTC
TRBD2,-,TRBV18,TRBJ2-3,CASSRGLAAITDTQYF,TGTGCCAGCTCCCGCGGACTAGCGGCGATCACAGATACGCAGTATTTT
-,-,TRBV30,TRBJ1-2,CAWSVNINYGYTF,TGTGCCTGGAGTGTAAATATTAACTATGGCTACACCTTC
TRBD2,-,TRBV7-9,TRBJ2-1,CASSPIAGAGSYNEQFF,TGTGCCAGCAGCCCAATAGCGGGGGCTGGTTCCTACAATGAGCAGTTCTTC
-,-,TRBV28,TRBJ2-7,CASSFQGYEQYF,TGTGCCAGCAGTTTTCAGGGCTACGAGCAGTACTTC
TRBD2,-,TRBV5-4,TRBJ2-2,CASSSGTSGRTGELFF,TGTGCCAGCAGCTCCGGGACTAGCGGGAGGACCGGGGAGCTGTTTTTT
-,-,TRBV30,TRBJ2-7,CAWSSGGSDEQYF,TGTGCCTGGAGTTCCGGAGGAAGCGACGAGCAGTACTTC
-,-,TRBV14,TRBJ2-1,CASSQGGVNEQFF,TGTGCCAGCAGCCAAGGGGGGGTCAATGAGCAGTTCTTC
TRBD2,-,TRBV7-8,TRBJ2-3,CASSPLAVRDTQYF,TGTGCCAGCAGCCCCCTAGCGGTACGTGATACGCAGTATTTT
TRBD1,-,TRBV6-5,TRBJ2-7,CASSFQGASLGEQYF,TGTGCCAGCAGTTTCCAGGGGGCAAGTCTGGGCGAGCAGTACTTC
TRBD1,-,TRBV10-1,TRBJ2-1,CASIPRDRGDNEQFF,TGCGCCAGCATTCCCCGGGACAGGGGAGACAATGAGCAGTTCTTC
-,-,TRBV6-1,TRBJ2-7,CASSESQPIAYEQYF,TGTGCCAGCAGTGAATCCCAACCCATAGCCTACGAGCAGTACTTC
TRBD2,-,TRBV15,TRBJ2-1,CATSREFRSGGYNEQFF,TGTGCCACCAGCAGGGAGTTTAGGAGCGGGGGGTACAATGAGCAGTTCTTC
-,-,TRBV9,TRBJ2-2,CASSTSLGELFF,TGTGCCAGCAGCACAAGTTTGGGGGAGCTGTTTTTT
-,-,TRBV11-2,TRBJ1-1,CASSLGQNTEAFF,TGTGCCAGCAGCTTAGGGCAGAACACTGAAGCTTTCTTT
TRBD2,-,TRBV19,TRBJ2-2,CASSQTSGGRGELFF,TGTGCCAGTAGCCAGACTAGCGGGGGCCGAGGGGAGCTGTTTTTT
TRBD2,-,TRBV11-3,TRBJ2-5,CASSLEFWAGGGETQYF,TGTGCCAGCAGCTTAGAGTTTTGGGCGGGAGGTGGGGAGACCCAGTACTTC
TRBD1,-,TRBV2,TRBJ1-4,CATMPGQGVEKLFF,TGTGCCACGATGCCGGGACAGGGGGTTGAAAAACTGTTTTTT